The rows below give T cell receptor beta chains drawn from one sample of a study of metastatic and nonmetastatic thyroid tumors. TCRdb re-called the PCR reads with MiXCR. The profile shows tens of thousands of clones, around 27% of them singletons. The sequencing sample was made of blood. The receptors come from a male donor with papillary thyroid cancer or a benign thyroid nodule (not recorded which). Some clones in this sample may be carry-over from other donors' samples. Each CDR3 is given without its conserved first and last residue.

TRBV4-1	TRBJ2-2	ASSRRFGGLTGELF
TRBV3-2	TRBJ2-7	ASSPALPLAGGITYEQY
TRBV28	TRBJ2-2	ASSFDPRAASNTGELF
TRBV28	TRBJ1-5	ASRGTPNQPQH
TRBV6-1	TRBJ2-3	ASHWAWGDTQY
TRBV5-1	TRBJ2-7	ASSLGDTRGEQY
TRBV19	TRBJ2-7	ASSTGAVGGHEQY
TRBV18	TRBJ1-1	ASSPGRRYVYTEAF
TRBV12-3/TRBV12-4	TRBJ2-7	ASSHSSYEQY
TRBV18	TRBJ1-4	ASSADSSNEKLF
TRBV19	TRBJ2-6	ASMAGEVSGANVLT
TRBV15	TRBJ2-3	ATSSLTHSLTDTQY
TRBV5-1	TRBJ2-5	ASSLVGLGGETQY
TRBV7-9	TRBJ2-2	ASIPASGRAGELF
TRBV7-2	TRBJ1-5	ASSLVGGGNQPQH
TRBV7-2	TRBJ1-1	ASSFQVNTEAF
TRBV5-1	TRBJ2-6	ASSLVGTSGANVLT
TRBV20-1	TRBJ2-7	SARVTSGRAGLGKQY
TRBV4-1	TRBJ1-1	ASSQDQSPAF
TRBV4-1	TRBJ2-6	ASSRGGGANVLT
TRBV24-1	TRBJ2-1	ATSEKPGLADTNEQF
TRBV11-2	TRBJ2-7	ASSSALYNEQY
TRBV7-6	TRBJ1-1	ASSPGQGIPNTEAF
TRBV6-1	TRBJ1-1	ASSVEGPTEAF
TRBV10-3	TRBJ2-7	AISEGSYEQY
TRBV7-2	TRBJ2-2	ASSLHGAIRNTGELF
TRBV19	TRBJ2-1	ASSISRGTAEQF
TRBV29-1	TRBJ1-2	SVPDPDRTYGYT
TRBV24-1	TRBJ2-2	ATRLGTGELF
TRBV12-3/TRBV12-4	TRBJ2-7	ASSYRGREYEQY
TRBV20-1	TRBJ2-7	SALGTGSNEQY
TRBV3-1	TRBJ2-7	ASSHSGRGGYYEQY
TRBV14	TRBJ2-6	ASSQYPFGANVLT
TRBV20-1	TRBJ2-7	SALGPTAGKSSYEQY
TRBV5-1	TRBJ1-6	ASSQDRDSNSPLH
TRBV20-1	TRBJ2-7	SARTGTGDYEQY